The T cell receptor beta chain under discussion was sequenced for a study of CD8 T cells in Susac syndrome. This clonotype was observed a handful of times. With random hexamers, reverse transcription was performed on roughly 0.45 to 1 ug of RNA. TCRdb redid the calling of the immunoSEQ multiplex PCR reads with MiXCR, one entry per CDR3 protein. The profile shows some 300,000 distinct CDR3 sequences, approximately 85% of them singletons. CDR1 and CDR2 (germline): MNHEY, SVGEGT. The CDR3 runs 13 residues. Trimming cost V 0 bases and J 2 bases, with 5 bases left between them. V gene TRBV6-2 or TRBV6-3 combines with J gene TRBJ2-7; no definite D call. The TCR was taken from a human donor with multiple sclerosis. Sequencing was carried out using CD8+ T cells from PBMCs. CDR3 protein: CASSYSRPYEQYF. CDR3 nucleotides: TGTGCCAGCAGTTACTCGCGCCCCTACGAGCAGTACTTC.